This T cell receptor beta chain was sequenced for a study of post-analysis software for immune sequencing data. Study-wide background: The study covered relapsing-remitting, secondary progressive and progressive-relapsing courses of multiple sclerosis. Whole-study results and caveats: The study found TRBV5-6, TRBV5-1 and TRBV20-1 among four to six TRBV segments more frequent in patients than controls. Significantly lower normalized Chao1 diversity was found in patients with multiple sclerosis relative to controls.

V dropped 5 bases and J dropped 7 bases, with 9 bases sitting between them. The germline V gene has CDR1 SQVTM and CDR2 ANQGSEA. The CDR3 has 11 residues. The table lists this clonotype with many counts. The antigen is unknown. Unique molecular identifiers featured in each of the TCR beta cDNA libraries. The authors obtained 500,000 to 600,000 cDNA molecules from approximately 0.91 to 9.4 million T cells. A single record per CDR3 protein comes from TCRdb applying MiXCR to the PCR reads. The data show approximately 730,000 distinct CDR3 sequences, with about half seen just once and roughly 4.5% held by the top ten.

The sequencing input was blood. This clonotype was sampled from a girl aged 10-17 years with multiple sclerosis. The chain links TRBV29-1 to TRBJ2-1; D perhaps matches TRBD2 (6 bases). The CDR3 nucleotides read TGCAGCGTTCTTGGGAGGAATGAGCAGTTCTTC. Residues: CSVLGRNEQFF.